A selection of T cell receptor beta chains follows, all from one sample in a study of T cell responses to AZD1222 COVID-19 vaccine. Clones were sequenced by immunoSEQ multiplex PCR, and TCRdb holds only the in-frame ones, with some missing. The sample lists 200,000 or so clones, just over 90% occurring once. The sequences come from peripheral blood, collected on day 0 of MenACWY control vaccination. Receptors originate from an adult in good health. Both conserved end residues are part of each CDR3. The size field is filled for only some rows; it gives once, few, many or a size class.

abundance: .
j_gene: TRBJ1-4
v_gene: TRBV4-1
len: 14
CDR3aa: CASSRGQLNEKLFF

abundance: .
j_gene: TRBJ1-4
v_gene: TRBV6-6
len: 16
CDR3aa: CASSHGGTATNEKLFF

abundance: .
j_gene: TRBJ2-7
v_gene: TRBV6-5
len: 14
CDR3aa: CASSSWTGDYEQYF

abundance: once
j_gene: TRBJ2-1
v_gene: TRBV19
len: 15
CDR3aa: CASSPLRGRVDEQFF

abundance: few
j_gene: TRBJ1-1
v_gene: TRBV27
len: 14
CDR3aa: CASSPIYLGAEAFF

abundance: .
j_gene: TRBJ1-6
v_gene: TRBV6-5
len: 14
CDR3aa: CASTRTLYNSPLHF

abundance: .
j_gene: TRBJ1-1
v_gene: TRBV3-1/TRBV3-2
len: 13
CDR3aa: CASSQLENTEAFF

abundance: .
j_gene: TRBJ2-3
v_gene: TRBV7-9
len: 17
CDR3aa: CASSLRGRQGSGDTQYF

abundance: .
j_gene: TRBJ2-7
v_gene: TRBV3-1/TRBV3-2
len: 15
CDR3aa: CASSPSEGRAYEQYF

abundance: .
j_gene: TRBJ2-3
v_gene: TRBV28
len: 11
CDR3aa: CASSLLDTQYF

abundance: .
j_gene: TRBJ2-2
v_gene: TRBV4-1
len: 15
CDR3aa: CASSPGQGIRGELFF

abundance: .
j_gene: TRBJ1-1
v_gene: TRBV29-1
len: 13
CDR3aa: CSVVRGMNTEAFF

abundance: .
j_gene: TRBJ1-4
v_gene: TRBV6-4
len: 14
CDR3aa: CASRGQGAGEKLFF

abundance: .
j_gene: TRBJ2-7
v_gene: TRBV19
len: 13
CDR3aa: CASSDRGSYEQYF

abundance: .
j_gene: TRBJ1-3
v_gene: TRBV6-7
len: 18
CDR3aa: CASSYPERTVLSGNTIYF

abundance: .
j_gene: TRBJ1-1
v_gene: TRBV29-1
len: 13
CDR3aa: CSVAAASNTEAFF

abundance: .
j_gene: TRBJ2-2
v_gene: TRBV23-1
len: 14
CDR3aa: CASEERQGGGELFF

abundance: .
j_gene: TRBJ1-3
v_gene: TRBV3-1/TRBV3-2
len: 15
CDR3aa: CASSSGTGSGNTIYF

abundance: .
j_gene: TRBJ1-3
v_gene: TRBV7-9
len: 16
CDR3aa: CASPPTGQNSGNTIYF

abundance: .
j_gene: TRBJ2-5
v_gene: TRBV11-2
len: 14
CDR3aa: CASSFPGGQETQYF

abundance: .
j_gene: TRBJ1-4
v_gene: TRBV3-1/TRBV3-2
len: 15
CDR3aa: CASSPPGQGYEKLFF

abundance: .
j_gene: TRBJ2-5
v_gene: TRBV7-2
len: 16
CDR3aa: CASSLGLARGGETQYF

abundance: .
j_gene: TRBJ1-6
v_gene: TRBV3-1/TRBV3-2
len: 18
CDR3aa: CASSHPGQGALRNSPLHF

abundance: .
j_gene: TRBJ2-7
v_gene: TRBV3-1/TRBV3-2
len: 15
CDR3aa: CASSQMAGVNYEQYF

abundance: .
j_gene: TRBJ1-6
v_gene: TRBV28
len: 14
CDR3aa: CASRVASYNSPLHF

abundance: .
j_gene: TRBJ2-5
v_gene: TRBV5-1
len: 19
CDR3aa: CASSLGLAGPIKFQETQYF

abundance: .
j_gene: TRBJ2-3
v_gene: TRBV4-2
len: 16
CDR3aa: CASSLTSGGGSDTQYF

abundance: .
j_gene: TRBJ2-1
v_gene: TRBV19
len: 15
CDR3aa: CASSKQYRVLNEQFF

abundance: .
j_gene: TRBJ1-5
v_gene: TRBV10-3
len: 16
CDR3aa: CAISESLSQGSQPQHF

abundance: .
j_gene: TRBJ2-1
v_gene: TRBV5-5
len: 13
CDR3aa: CASSFTAYNEQFF

abundance: once
j_gene: TRBJ1-1
v_gene: TRBV18
len: 15
CDR3aa: CASCMMVAGNTEAFF

abundance: .
j_gene: TRBJ2-3
v_gene: TRBV28
len: 13
CDR3aa: CASSLIGADTQYF

abundance: .
j_gene: TRBJ1-1
v_gene: TRBV3-1/TRBV3-2
len: 15
CDR3aa: CASLNKPGVDTEAFF